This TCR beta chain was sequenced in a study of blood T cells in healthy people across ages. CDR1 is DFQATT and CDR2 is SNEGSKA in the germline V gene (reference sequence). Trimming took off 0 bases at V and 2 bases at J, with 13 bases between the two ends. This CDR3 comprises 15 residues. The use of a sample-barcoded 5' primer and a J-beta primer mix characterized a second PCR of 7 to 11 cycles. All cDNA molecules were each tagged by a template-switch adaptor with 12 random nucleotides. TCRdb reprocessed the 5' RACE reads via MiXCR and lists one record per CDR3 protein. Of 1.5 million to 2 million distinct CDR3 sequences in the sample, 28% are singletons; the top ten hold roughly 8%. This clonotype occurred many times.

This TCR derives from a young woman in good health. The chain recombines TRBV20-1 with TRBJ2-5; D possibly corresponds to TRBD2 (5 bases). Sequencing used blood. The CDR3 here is CSARDRAGRQETQYF. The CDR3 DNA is TGCAGTGCTAGAGATAGGGCGGGCCGACAAGAGACCCAGTACTTC.